This paragraph reports one T cell receptor (beta chain). Its antigen is undetermined. The data originate from a study of cytotoxic CD8 clonotypes in ibrutinib-treated CLL. General study results and limits: Higher clonality was seen at ibrutinib response and a return toward baseline at progression. Clonality measured at baseline exceeded age-matched healthy donors, tracking circulating CD8+ T-cell counts.

Generated by immunoSEQ multiplex PCR, the TCRdb table keeps only in-frame clones and is missing some. The sample carries about 300,000 clones, about 72% recorded once. The CDR3 covers 16 residues. CDR1 MDHEN and CDR2 SYDVKM come from the germline V gene. V lost 5 bases, J lost 0 bases, and 14 bases lay in between. The sample consisted of PBMCs, taken at disease progression, from a patient treated with ibrutinib. The gene calls are TRBV28 and TRBJ1-5; no reliable D call. The sequence derives from a human donor with chronic lymphocytic leukemia. The CDR3 here is CASSPLWEGSNQPQHF. The CDR3 bases are TGTGCCAGCAGTCCCCTCTGGGAGGGTAGCAATCAGCCCCAGCATTTT.